This T cell receptor (beta chain) was sequenced in a study of response to subunit inactivated influenza vaccine. About this clonotype itself: As yet, its antigen is unknown.

MiXCR, run by TCRdb on the RT-PCR reads, gives a single entry per CDR3 protein. The table has 450,000 to 600,000 distinct CDR3 sequences, under 9% seen once; the top ten hold under 15%. Study-wide points: Authors suggested that a seasonal influenza vaccination recruits few new T cells each time.

Germline-derived CDR1 and CDR2 are SQVTM and ANQGSEA. V shed 2 bases, J shed 3 bases, and the junction held 9 bases outside the gene matches. CDR3 size: 15 residues. This chain joins TRBV29-1 and TRBJ2-7, with 8 bases that match TRBD1. The TCR comes from a man aged 50-75 years who received an inactivated influenza vaccine. This material consisted of PBMCs from blood, taken roughly 24 months after vaccination. CDR3 in DNA: TGCAGCGTTGAATCTCGGTCAGGGGGCAACTACGAGCAGTACTTC. Translation: CSVESRSGGNYEQYF.